The clone carrying this T cell receptor beta chain was seen ten or more times. Its antigen is still unknown. These data originate in a study of T-cell reconstitution after alpha-beta-depleted transplantation in children. Study conclusions and caveats: Surviving recipient T cells and thymic progenitors produced the high day-60 TCRbeta diversity seen in some patients. It was newly produced T cells that mostly accounted for T-cell counts and diversity one year after transplant.

The authors prepared the TCRbeta library with unique molecular identifiers. TCRdb itself ran the PCR reads through MiXCR, one entry per CDR3 protein. The sample includes around 140,000 distinct CDR3 sequences, about 8.8% of them seen just once. The CDR3 contains 14 residues. Between the trimmed V and J ends, which lost 5 bases and 14 bases, there was a span of 26 bases. Germline assignment: CDR1 DFQATT and CDR2 SNEGSKA (reference sequence). The chain joins TRBV20-1 to TRBJ2-3; perhaps TRBD2 as D (5 bases). This receptor was obtained from a female patient between 2 and 15 years old who had a stem cell transplant for congenital amegakaryocytic thrombocytopenia, so the T cells may come from the graft donor. The input for sequencing was PBMCs, mostly from graft donor cells, taken 180 days after TCRalphabeta/CD19-depleted stem cell transplant. The CDR3 region is CSAPQPPGLVSPYF. For the CDR3, the DNA is TGCAGTGCTCCCCAACCGCCTGGACTCGTTTCGCCGTATTTT.